This paragraph reports one T cell receptor (beta chain). No antigen is known for it. Researchers generated cDNA in eight separate reactions per sample. UMIs bearing a 6-nucleotide sample barcode were added through template switching. Two rounds of nested PCR, of 16 and 9 cycles, were run on TCRalpha and TCRbeta cDNA. TCRdb reprocessed the 5' RACE reads and keeps a single row for each CDR3 protein, giving no DNA. Reported are 110,000 or so distinct CDR3 sequences; the ten largest clones contain roughly 12%. The CDR3 consists of 13 residues. Germline CDR1 and CDR2: SGHTA and FQGNSA. This sample was taken from a study of monozygotic twins with inflammatory bowel disease. Study-wide findings and caveats: Twin pairs that were concordant did not differ from discordant pairs in repertoire similarity, possibly from limited power.

The specimen sequenced was blood. The sequence was collected from a human donor with ulcerative colitis or Crohn's disease, or a healthy co-twin of an affected twin (not recorded which). The rearrangement uses TRBV7-2 and TRBJ2-5. Here the CDR3 reads CASSLAPRETQYF. The whole variable domain, remainder taken from reference TRBV7-2 and TRBJ2-5, is GAGVSQSPSNKVTEKGKDVELRCDPISGHTALYWYRQSLGQGLEFLIYFQGNSAPDKSGLPSDRFSAERTGGSVSTLTIQRTQQEDSAVYLCASSLAPRETQYFGPGTRLLVL.